The 5 T cell receptor beta chains below were found in one sample sequenced in a study of blood T cell repertoires in COVID-19. Clones were sequenced by immunoSEQ multiplex PCR, and TCRdb holds only the in-frame ones, with some missing. The data contain 150,000 to 200,000 clones, 70% to 85% of them singletons. Sequencing was performed on peripheral blood. These receptors were obtained from a human donor in a cohort sampled during active COVID-19.

DNA of the CDR3: TGCGCCAGCAGCGCGGGAACAGGGGTGAACACCGGGGAGCTGTTTTTT. This translates into CASSAGTGVNTGELFF. The V call is TRBV5-1, the J call TRBJ2-2; possible D gene TRBD1, 7 bases. The length of the CDR3 is 16 residues. The germline gives CDR1 SGHRS, CDR2 YFSETQ. V was clipped by 4 bases and J by 1 base, with 14 bases between them.

The V gene is TRBV30, the J gene TRBJ1-1; D is perhaps TRBD1 (5 bases). V shed 2 bases and J shed 2 bases, with 15 bases lying between them. The germline V gene has CDR1 GTSNPN and CDR2 SVGIG (reference sequence). There are 15 residues in the CDR3. The CDR3 region is CAWSRGLTFNTEAFF. The CDR3 coding sequence is TGTGCCTGGAGTAGGGGCCTGACGTTTAACACTGAAGCTTTCTTT.

The chain links TRBV5-1 to TRBJ2-7, with D possibly TRBD1 on 5 matching bases. There are 13 residues in the CDR3. CDR1 and CDR2 (germline): SGHRS, YFSETQ. V was trimmed by 0 bases and J by 3 bases, leaving 7 bases between them. CDR3 nucleotide sequence: TGCGCCAGCAGCTTGGACAGGCGCTACGAGCAGTACTTC. Translated, it gives CASSLDRRYEQYF.

The chain combines TRBV4-1 with TRBJ1-4, with D tentatively TRBD1 (5 bases). Trimming pared 4 bases from V and 0 bases from J, leaving 9 bases between. The CDR3 extends over 15 amino acids. The germline gives CDR1 MGHRA, CDR2 YSYEKL. In DNA, the CDR3 is TGCGCCAGCAGCCCCCGGACAACAACTAATGAAAAACTGTTTTTT. Translating gives CASSPRTTTNEKLFF.

Concerning this clone: Germline and junction disagree at one end, which may indicate a read error. Other nucleotide sequences in the sample specify the same CDR3. This chain connects TRBV5-1 to TRBJ1-5, with D possibly TRBD1 on 5 matching bases. Per the germline V gene, CDR1 is SGHRS and CDR2 is YFSETQ. The CDR3 has 14 residues. The CDR3 nucleotides are TGCGCCAGCAGTTTGGACGGGGGGAATCAGCCCCAGCATTTT. Its protein product is CASSLDGGNQPQHF.